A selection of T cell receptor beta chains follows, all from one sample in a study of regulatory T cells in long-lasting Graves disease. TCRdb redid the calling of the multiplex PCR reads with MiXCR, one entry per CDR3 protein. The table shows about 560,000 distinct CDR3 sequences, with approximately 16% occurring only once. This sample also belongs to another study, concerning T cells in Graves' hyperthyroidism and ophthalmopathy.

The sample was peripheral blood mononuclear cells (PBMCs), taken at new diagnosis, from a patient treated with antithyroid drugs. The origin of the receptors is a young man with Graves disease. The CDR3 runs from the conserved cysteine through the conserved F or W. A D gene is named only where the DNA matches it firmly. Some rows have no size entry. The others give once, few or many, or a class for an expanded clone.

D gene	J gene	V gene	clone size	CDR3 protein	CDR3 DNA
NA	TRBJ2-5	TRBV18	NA	CASSPPGEKAVYQETQYF	TGTGCCAGCTCACCACCGGGGGAGAAAGCGGTATACCAAGAGACCCAGTACTTC
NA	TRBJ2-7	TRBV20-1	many	CSAYAGPGAEFYEQYF	TGCAGTGCTTACGCCGGACCGGGGGCCGAATTCTACGAGCAGTACTTC
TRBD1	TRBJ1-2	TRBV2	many	CASRTGGYGYTF	TGTGCCAGCAGGACAGGGGGGTATGGCTACACCTTC
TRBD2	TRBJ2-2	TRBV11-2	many	CASSARERESHTGELFF	TGTGCCAGCAGCGCACGGGAGCGGGAGTCACACACCGGGGAGCTGTTTTTT
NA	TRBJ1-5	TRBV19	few	CATAQGGQPQHF	TGTGCCACAGCACAGGGTGGTCAGCCCCAGCATTTT
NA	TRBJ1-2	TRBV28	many	CASRGRDGTLNYGYTF	TGTGCCAGCAGGGGTCGGGACGGAACCCTTAACTATGGCTACACCTTC
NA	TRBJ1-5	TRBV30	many	CAWSFSGKGGNQPQHF	TGTGCCTGGAGTTTCTCCGGGAAGGGGGGCAATCAGCCCCAGCATTTT
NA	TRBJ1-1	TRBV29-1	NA	CSVEIWGTEAFF	TGCAGCGTTGAGATCTGGGGCACTGAAGCTTTCTTT
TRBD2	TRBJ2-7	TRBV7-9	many	CASSPPISGAYEQYF	TGTGCCAGCAGCCCCCCGATTAGCGGGGCCTACGAGCAGTACTTC
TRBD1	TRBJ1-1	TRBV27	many	CASSISGTGNGAFF	TGTGCCAGCAGTATCTCCGGGACAGGGAACGGGGCTTTCTTT
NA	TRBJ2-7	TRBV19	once	CASSIRRFVYEQYF	TGTGCCAGTAGTATCCGGCGGTTTGTCTACGAGCAGTACTTC
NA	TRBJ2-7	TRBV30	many	CAWSVSFRYEQYF	TGTGCCTGGAGTGTTTCGTTCCGATACGAGCAGTACTTC
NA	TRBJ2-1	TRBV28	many	CASLLEGGNEQFF	TGTGCCAGCCTACTAGAGGGGGGCAATGAGCAGTTCTTC
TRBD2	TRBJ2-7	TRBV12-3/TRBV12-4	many	CASSPGTSGYSYEQYF	TGTGCCAGCAGTCCCGGGACTAGCGGGTATTCCTACGAGCAGTACTTC
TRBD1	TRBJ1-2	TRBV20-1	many	CSAPDRGPRGTYGYTF	TGCAGTGCACCGGACAGGGGGCCTCGAGGCACTTATGGCTACACCTTC
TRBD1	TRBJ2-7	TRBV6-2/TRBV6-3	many	CASSGTAYEQYF	TGTGCCAGCAGTGGGACAGCCTACGAGCAGTACTTC
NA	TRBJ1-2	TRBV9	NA	CASSVSWESYGYTF	TGTGCCAGCAGCGTAAGTTGGGAGAGCTATGGCTACACCTTC
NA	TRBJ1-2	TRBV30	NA	CAWSHFRDGYTF	TGTGCCTGGAGTCACTTCAGGGATGGCTACACCTTC
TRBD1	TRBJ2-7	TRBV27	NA	CASSPEGQGASYEQYF	TGTGCCAGCAGCCCCGAGGGACAGGGGGCTTCCTACGAGCAGTACTTC
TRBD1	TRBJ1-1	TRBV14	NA	CASSQGGGVLEAFF	TGTGCCAGCAGCCAAGGAGGGGGCGTTTTAGAAGCTTTCTTT
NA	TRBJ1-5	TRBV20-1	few	CSVMDSSNQPQHF	TGCAGTGTTATGGACAGTAGCAATCAGCCCCAGCATTTT
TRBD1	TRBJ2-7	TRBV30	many	CAWSTDRGYEQYF	TGTGCCTGGTCAACGGACAGGGGTTACGAGCAGTACTTC
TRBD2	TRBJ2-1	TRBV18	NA	CASSRLAGDLDEQFF	TGTGCCAGCTCAAGACTAGCGGGAGATCTCGATGAGCAGTTCTTC
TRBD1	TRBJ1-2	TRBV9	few	CASSDATGGYGYTF	TGTGCCAGCAGCGACGCTACAGGGGGGTATGGCTACACCTTC
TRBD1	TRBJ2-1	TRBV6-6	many	CASSYSDAADRGYNEQFF	TGTGCCAGCAGTTACTCGGATGCTGCGGACAGGGGCTACAATGAGCAGTTCTTC
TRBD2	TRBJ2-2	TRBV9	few	CASSTQGLAGAGELFF	TGTGCCAGCAGCACCCAGGGACTAGCGGGAGCCGGGGAGCTGTTTTTT
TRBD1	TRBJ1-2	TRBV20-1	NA	CSAPDRARYGYTF	TGCAGTGCTCCCGACAGGGCCCGATATGGCTACACCTTC
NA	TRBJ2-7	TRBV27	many	CASSLTRSTYEQYF	TGTGCCAGCAGTCTTACTCGTTCCACCTACGAGCAGTACTTC
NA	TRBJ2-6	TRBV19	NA	CASSPLEPGANVLTF	TGTGCCAGTAGTCCACTCGAACCGGGGGCCAACGTCCTGACTTTC
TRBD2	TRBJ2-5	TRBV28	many	CASSGLAGAGETQYF	TGTGCCAGCAGTGGGCTAGCGGGAGCCGGAGAGACCCAGTACTTC
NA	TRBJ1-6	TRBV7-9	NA	CASSLEGSSNSPLRF	TGTGCCAGCAGCTTAGAAGGTTCCAGTAATTCACCCCTCCGCTTT
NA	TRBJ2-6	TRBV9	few	CASSPHPGSGANVLTF	TGTGCCAGCAGCCCCCACCCCGGCTCTGGGGCCAACGTCCTGACTTTC
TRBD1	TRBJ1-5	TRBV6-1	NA	CASSSTGILEPQHF	TGTGCCAGTTCCTCGACAGGGATTTTAGAGCCCCAGCATTTT
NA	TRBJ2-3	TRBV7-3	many	CASSLKGGWSTDTQYF	TGTGCCAGCAGCTTAAAGGGCGGATGGAGCACAGATACGCAGTATTTT
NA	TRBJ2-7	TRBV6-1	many	CASSETLTSEQYF	TGTGCCAGCAGTGAAACTCTAACTAGCGAGCAGTACTTC
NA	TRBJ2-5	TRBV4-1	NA	CASSQVGRGETQYF	TGCGCCAGCAGCCAAGTTGGCAGGGGAGAGACCCAGTACTTC
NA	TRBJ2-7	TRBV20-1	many	CSARGTGQVGLGGYEQYF	TGCAGTGCTAGAGGGACGGGTCAGGTCGGGTTAGGGGGCTACGAGCAGTACTTC
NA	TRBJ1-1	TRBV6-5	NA	CASSYSTGYTEAFF	TGTGCCAGCAGTTACTCGACTGGGTATACTGAAGCTTTCTTT
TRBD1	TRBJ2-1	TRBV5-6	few	CASSLAIAGQGSYNEQFF	TGTGCCAGCAGCTTGGCAATCGCGGGACAGGGGTCCTACAATGAGCAGTTCTTC
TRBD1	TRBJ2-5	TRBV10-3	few	CAISANRGQQETQYF	TGTGCCATCAGCGCTAATCGGGGACAGCAAGAGACCCAGTACTTC
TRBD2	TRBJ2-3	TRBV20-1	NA	CSAPPGSGRTDTQYF	TGCAGTGCCCCCCCGGGAAGCGGGAGGACAGATACGCAGTATTTT
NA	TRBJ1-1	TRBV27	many	CASSSRTDVNTEAFF	TGTGCCAGCAGTTCCCGGACGGACGTGAACACTGAAGCTTTCTTT
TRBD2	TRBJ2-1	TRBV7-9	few	CASSSTRDSGSVDEQFF	TGTGCCAGCAGTTCCACCCGTGATAGCGGGAGTGTCGATGAGCAGTTCTTC
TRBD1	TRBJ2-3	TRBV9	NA	CASSVPGQGGPDTQYF	TGTGCCAGCAGCGTACCGGGACAGGGGGGACCAGATACGCAGTATTTT